This TCR beta chain was obtained from a study of blood T cell repertoires in COVID-19. On the study more broadly: PBMCs, B-cell-depleted T cells, or T cells were the source of the cDNA or gDNA that made up the material.

In the original processing: Estimation of nucleated cell counts was performed using reference gene primer amplification. The table came from immunoSEQ multiplex PCR; TCRdb's copy has only in-frame clones and leaves some out. For V, J and clone size, that table is used; D and trimming come from the DNA. This sample carries more than 300,000 clones, more than 70% of them seen once, and the ten largest clones take about 6.7%. Those enrolled in Seattle joined during active infection and were followed longitudinally afterward. The V end lost 0 bases, the J end lost 2 bases, and 13 bases lay between the germline ends. The CDR3 loop spans 16 amino acids. The V gene's germline CDR1 is LNHNV and CDR2 YYDKDF (reference sequence).

The sequence was obtained from a woman aged 70 to 79 with COVID-19, enrolled during active disease. This chain links TRBV15 with TRBJ1-2; D unresolved. Sequencing was done on a sample of peripheral blood. CDR3 nucleotides: TGTGCCACCAGCAGAGAACGGGGAGGGTCAAACTATGGCTACACCTTC. Its protein is CATSRERGGSNYGYTF. The variable domain in full, completed from reference TRBV15 and TRBJ1-2, reads DAMVIQNPRYQVTQFGKPVTLSCSQTLNHNVMYWYQQKSSQAPKLLFHYYDKDFNNEADTPDNFQSRRPNTSFCFLDIRSPGLGDTAMYLCATSRERGGSNYGYTFGSGTRLTVV.